The T cell receptor (beta chain) under discussion was sequenced for a study of PD-1 blockade in classical Hodgkin lymphoma. Whole-study results and caveats: Repertoire differences have undefined causes, possibly disease activity or prior therapy. At C4D1, TCR diversity had climbed significantly for CD4+ cells, though not for CD8+ cells. Newly diagnosed patients and complete responders had comparable diversity at baseline.

Using immunoSEQ multiplex PCR, the repertoire was profiled, and TCRdb retains in-frame clones only, with some absent. The data contain over 70,000 clones, about nine tenths of them singletons. Stated time point: cycle 4 day 1 (C4D1), after less than 7 weeks of nivolumab. No patient escaped relapse after autologous stem cell transplantation, and brentuximab vedotin exposure varied. The CDR3 runs 13 residues. The V gene lost 1 base and the J gene lost 4 bases, with 6 bases spanning the gap. CDR1 and CDR2 from the germline V gene are SSHAT and FNYEAQ (reference sequence). Comments on this clone: Its antigen is unidentified.

Sequences were derived from peripheral blood mononuclear cells (PBMCs), sampled before the fourth cycle of nivolumab. This chain joins TRBV7-7 and TRBJ2-3, with D tentatively TRBD1 or TRBD2 (5 bases each). This sequence originates from a human donor with classical Hodgkin lymphoma. Written as DNA, the CDR3 is TGTGCCAGCAGCTTAGGAGGGGCAGATACGCAGTATTTT. Its protein is CASSLGGADTQYF.